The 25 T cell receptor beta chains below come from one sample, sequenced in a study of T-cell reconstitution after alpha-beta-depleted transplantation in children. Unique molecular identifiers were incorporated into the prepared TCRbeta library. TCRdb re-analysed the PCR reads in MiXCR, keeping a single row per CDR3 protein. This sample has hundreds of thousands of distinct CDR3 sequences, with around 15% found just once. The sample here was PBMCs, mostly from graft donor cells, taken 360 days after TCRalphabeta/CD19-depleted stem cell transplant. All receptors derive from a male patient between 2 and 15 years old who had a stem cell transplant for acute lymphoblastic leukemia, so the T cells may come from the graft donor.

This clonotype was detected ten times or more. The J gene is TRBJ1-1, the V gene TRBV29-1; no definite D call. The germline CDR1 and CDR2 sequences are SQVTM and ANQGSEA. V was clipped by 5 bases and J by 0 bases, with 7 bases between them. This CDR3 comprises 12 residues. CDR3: CSVSTVNTEAFF. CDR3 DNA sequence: TGCAGCGTTTCTACAGTGAACACTGAAGCTTTCTTT.

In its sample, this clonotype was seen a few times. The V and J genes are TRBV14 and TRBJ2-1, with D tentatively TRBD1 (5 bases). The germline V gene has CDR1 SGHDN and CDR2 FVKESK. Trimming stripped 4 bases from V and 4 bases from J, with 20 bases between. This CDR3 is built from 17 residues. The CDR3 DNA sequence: TGTGCCAGCAGCCTGAAACAGGCGCTCTATGTTTACAATGAGCAGTTCTTC. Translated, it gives CASSLKQALYVYNEQFF.

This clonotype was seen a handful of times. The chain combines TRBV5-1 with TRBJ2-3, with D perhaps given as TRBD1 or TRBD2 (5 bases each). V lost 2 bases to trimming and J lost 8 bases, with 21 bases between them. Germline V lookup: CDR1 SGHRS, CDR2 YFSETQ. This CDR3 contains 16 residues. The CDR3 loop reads CASSFPAGTLSSTQYF. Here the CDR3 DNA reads TGCGCCAGCAGCTTCCCCGCCGGGACCCTTTCTTCTACGCAGTATTTT.

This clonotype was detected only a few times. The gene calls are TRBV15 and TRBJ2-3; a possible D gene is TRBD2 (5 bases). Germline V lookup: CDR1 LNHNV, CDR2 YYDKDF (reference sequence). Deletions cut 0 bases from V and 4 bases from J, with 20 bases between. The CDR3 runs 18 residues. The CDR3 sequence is CATSRDTAVGINPDTQYF. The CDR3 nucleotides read TGTGCCACCAGCAGAGATACGGCTGTCGGGATAAACCCAGATACGCAGTATTTT. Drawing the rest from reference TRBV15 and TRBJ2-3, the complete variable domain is DAMVIQNPRYQVTQFGKPVTLSCSQTLNHNVMYWYQQKSSQAPKLLFHYYDKDFNNEADTPDNFQSRRPNTSFCFLDIRSPGLGDTAMYLCATSRDTAVGINPDTQYFGPGTRLTVL.

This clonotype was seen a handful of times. For the CDR3, the DNA is TGCGCCAGCAGCCAAGACCGGGACTACGATCCCAATACGCAGTATTTT. Its protein is CASSQDRDYDPNTQYF. V is TRBV4-3 and J is TRBJ2-3; 7 bases are a match to TRBD2. CDR3 length equals 16 residues. Germline lookup yields CDR1 LGHNA and CDR2 YSLEER. The ends lost 0 bases at V and 7 bases at J; junction bases unmatched: 10.

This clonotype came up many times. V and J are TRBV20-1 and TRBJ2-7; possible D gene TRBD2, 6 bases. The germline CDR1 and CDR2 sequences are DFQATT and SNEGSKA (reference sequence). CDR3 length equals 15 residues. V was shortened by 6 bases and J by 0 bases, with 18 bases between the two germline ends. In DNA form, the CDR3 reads TGCAGTGCGCCACTTAGCGGAACCCCCTCCTACGAGCAGTACTTC. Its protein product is CSAPLSGTPSYEQYF.

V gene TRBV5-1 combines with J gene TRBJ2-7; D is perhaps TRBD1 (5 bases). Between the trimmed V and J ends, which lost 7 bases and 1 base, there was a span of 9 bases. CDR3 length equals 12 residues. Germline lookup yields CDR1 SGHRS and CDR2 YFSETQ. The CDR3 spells CASARQSYEQYF. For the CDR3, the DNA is TGCGCCAGCGCGCGACAGTCCTACGAGCAGTACTTC. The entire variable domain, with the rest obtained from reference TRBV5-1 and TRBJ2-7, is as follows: KAGVTQTPRYLIKTRGQQVTLSCSPISGHRSVSWYQQTPGQGLQFLFEYFSETQRNKGNFPGRFSGRQFSNSRSEMNVSTLELGDSALYLCASARQSYEQYFGPGTRLTVT.

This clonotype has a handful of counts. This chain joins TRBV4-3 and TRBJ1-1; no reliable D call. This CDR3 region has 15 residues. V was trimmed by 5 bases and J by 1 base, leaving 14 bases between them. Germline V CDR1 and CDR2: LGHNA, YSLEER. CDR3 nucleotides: TGCGCCAGCAGCTACCTACAGAATTCGAACACTGAAGCTTTCTTT. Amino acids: CASSYLQNSNTEAFF.

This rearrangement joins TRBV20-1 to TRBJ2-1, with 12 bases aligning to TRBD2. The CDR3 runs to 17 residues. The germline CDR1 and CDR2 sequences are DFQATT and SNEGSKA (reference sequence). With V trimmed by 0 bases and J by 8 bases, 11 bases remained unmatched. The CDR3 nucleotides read TGCAGTGCTAGAGATCCCTTACTAGCGGGAGGCAGGGATGAGCAGTTCTTC. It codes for CSARDPLLAGGRDEQFF.

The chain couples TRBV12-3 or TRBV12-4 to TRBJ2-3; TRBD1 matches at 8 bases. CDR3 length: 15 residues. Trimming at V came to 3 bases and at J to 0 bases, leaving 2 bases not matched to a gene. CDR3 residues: CASSFRGLSTDTQYF. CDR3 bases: TGTGCCAGCAGTTTCAGGGGGCTAAGCACAGATACGCAGTATTTT.

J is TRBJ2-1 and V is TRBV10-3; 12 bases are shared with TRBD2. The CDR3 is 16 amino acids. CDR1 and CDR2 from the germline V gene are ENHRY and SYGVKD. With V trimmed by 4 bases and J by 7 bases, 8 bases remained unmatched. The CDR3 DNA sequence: TGTGCCATCAGTGGCCGACTAGCGGGAGAAGGAAATGAGCAGTTCTTC. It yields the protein CAISGRLAGEGNEQFF.

The CDR3 here is CASSLGDRGSFSGANVLTF. CDR3 nucleotides: TGCGCCAGCAGCTTGGGGGACAGGGGTAGCTTCTCTGGGGCCAACGTCCTGACTTTC. This sequence joins TRBV5-1 and TRBJ2-6; TRBD1 agrees at 10 bases. The V gene end was trimmed by 0 bases and the J gene end by 0 bases; junction bases not matched to a gene: 6. The CDR3 covers 19 residues. The germline CDR1 and CDR2 sequences are SGHRS and YFSETQ.

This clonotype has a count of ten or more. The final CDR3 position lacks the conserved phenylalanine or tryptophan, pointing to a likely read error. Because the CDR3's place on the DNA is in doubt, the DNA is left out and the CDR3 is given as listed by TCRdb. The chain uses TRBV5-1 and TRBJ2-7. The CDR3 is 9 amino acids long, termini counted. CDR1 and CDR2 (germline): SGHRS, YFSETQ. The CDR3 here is CASSFGETT.

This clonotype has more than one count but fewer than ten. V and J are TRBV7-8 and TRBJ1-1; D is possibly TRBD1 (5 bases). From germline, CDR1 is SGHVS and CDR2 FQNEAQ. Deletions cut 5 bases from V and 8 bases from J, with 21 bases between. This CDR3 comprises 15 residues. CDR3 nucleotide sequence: TGTGCCAGCAGCGCCCTAAGGAGGGGTGAAGGGGAAGCTTTCTTT. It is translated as CASSALRRGEGEAFF.

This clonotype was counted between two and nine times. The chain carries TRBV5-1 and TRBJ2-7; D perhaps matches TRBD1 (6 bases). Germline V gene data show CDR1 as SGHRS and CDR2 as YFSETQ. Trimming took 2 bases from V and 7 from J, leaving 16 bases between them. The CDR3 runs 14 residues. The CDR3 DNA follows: TGCGCCAGCAGCTTTGAGACAGGTCGTCGGGAGCAGTACTTC. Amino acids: CASSFETGRREQYF.

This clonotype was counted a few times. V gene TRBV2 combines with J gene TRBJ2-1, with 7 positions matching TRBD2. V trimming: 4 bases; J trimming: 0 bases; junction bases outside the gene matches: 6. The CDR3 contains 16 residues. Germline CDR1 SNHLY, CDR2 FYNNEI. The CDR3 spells CASSGRAGSSYNEQFF. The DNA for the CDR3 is TGTGCCAGCAGTGGACGAGCGGGGAGCTCCTACAATGAGCAGTTCTTC.

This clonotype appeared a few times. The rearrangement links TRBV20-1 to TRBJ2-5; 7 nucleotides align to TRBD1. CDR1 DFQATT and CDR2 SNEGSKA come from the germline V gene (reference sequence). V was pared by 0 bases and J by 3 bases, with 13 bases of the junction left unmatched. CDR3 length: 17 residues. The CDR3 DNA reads TGCAGTGCTAGAGATGAGCCCCCGGGACAGTTAAAAGAGACCCAGTACTTC. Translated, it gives CSARDEPPGQLKETQYF.

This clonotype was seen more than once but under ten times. The CDR3 nucleotides read TGCGCCAGCAGCCAAGATAGAGGGGAGAATGAAAAACTGTTTTTT. Its protein product is CASSQDRGENEKLFF. This chain uses TRBV4-3 with TRBJ1-4, with a weak D call TRBD1 (5 bases). The germline V and J ends were trimmed by 0 bases and 5 bases, with 10 bases remaining between them. Per germline, CDR1 LGHNA and CDR2 YSLEER. The CDR3 runs 15 residues.

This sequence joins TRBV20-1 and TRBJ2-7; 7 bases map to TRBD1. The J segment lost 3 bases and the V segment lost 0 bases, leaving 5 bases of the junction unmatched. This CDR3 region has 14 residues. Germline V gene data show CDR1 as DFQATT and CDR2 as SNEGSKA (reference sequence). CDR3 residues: CSARDPGTVYEQYF. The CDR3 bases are TGCAGTGCTAGAGATCCCGGGACAGTCTACGAGCAGTACTTC.

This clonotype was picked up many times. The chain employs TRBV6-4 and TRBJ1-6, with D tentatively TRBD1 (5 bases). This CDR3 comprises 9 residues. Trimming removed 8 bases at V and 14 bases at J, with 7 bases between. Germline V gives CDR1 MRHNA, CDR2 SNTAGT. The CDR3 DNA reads TGTGCCAGCGACAGATCCCTCCACTTT. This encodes CASDRSLHF.

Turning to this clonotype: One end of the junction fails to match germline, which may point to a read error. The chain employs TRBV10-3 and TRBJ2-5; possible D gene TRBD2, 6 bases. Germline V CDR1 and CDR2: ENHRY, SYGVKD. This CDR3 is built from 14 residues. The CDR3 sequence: CAISEFGGQETQYF. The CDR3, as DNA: TGTGCCATCAGCGAGTTCGGGGGCCAAGAGACCCAGTACTTC.

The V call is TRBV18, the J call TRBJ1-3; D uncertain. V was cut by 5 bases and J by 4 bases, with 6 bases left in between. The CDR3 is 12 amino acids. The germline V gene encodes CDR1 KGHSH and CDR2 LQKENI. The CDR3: CASSGSGNTIYF. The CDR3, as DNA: TGTGCCAGCTCAGGTTCCGGAAACACCATATATTTT.

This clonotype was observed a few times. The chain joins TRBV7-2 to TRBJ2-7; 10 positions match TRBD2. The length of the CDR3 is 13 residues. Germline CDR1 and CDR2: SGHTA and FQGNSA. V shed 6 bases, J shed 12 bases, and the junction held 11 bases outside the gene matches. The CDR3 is CASRGGLAGEMYF. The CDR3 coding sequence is TGTGCCAGCAGGGGGGGTCTAGCGGGAGAGATGTACTTC. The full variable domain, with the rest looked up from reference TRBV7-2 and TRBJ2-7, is GAGVSQSPSNKVTEKGKDVELRCDPISGHTALYWYRQSLGQGLEFLIYFQGNSAPDKSGLPSDRFSAERTGGSVSTLTIQRTQQEDSAVYLCASRGGLAGEMYFGPGTRLTVT.

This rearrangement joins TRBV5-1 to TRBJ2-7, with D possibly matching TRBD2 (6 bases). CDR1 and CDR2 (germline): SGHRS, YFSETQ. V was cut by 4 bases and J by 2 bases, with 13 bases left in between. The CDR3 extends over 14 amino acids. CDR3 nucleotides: TGCGCCAGCAGCATAAGACTAGGCCCCTACGAGCAGTACTTC. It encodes CASSIRLGPYEQYF.

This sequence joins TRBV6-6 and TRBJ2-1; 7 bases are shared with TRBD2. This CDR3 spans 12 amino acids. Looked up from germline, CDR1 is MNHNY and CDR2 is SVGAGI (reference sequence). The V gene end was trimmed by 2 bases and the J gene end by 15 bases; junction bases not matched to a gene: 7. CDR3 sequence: CASSYTQRELFF. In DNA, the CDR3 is TGTGCCAGCAGTTACACCCAGCGGGAACTGTTCTTC.